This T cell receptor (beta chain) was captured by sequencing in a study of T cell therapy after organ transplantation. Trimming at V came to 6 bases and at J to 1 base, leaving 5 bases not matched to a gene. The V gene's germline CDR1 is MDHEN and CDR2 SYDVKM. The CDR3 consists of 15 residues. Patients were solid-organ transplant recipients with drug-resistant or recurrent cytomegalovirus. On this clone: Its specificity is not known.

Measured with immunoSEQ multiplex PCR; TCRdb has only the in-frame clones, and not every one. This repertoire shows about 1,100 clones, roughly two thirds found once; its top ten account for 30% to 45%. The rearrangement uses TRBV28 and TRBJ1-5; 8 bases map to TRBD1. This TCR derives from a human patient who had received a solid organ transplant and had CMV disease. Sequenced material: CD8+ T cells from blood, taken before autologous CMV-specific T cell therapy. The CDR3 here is CASRPTGGSNQPQHF. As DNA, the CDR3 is TGTGCCAGCAGACCTACAGGGGGGAGCAATCAGCCCCAGCATTTT. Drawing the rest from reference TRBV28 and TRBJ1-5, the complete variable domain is DVKVTQSSRYLVKRTGEKVFLECVQDMDHENMFWYRQDPGLGLRLIYFSYDVKMKEKGDIPEGYSVSREKKERFSLILESASTNQTSMYLCASRPTGGSNQPQHFGDGTRLSIL.